A selection of T cell receptor beta chains follows, all from one sample in a study of blood T cell repertoires in COVID-19. Clones were sequenced by immunoSEQ multiplex PCR, and TCRdb holds only the in-frame ones, with some missing. The sample consists of about 200,000 clones, roughly nine tenths of them appearing once. Sample: peripheral blood. Receptors originate from a man aged 55 to 70 with active or convalescent COVID-19. The CDR3 runs from the conserved cysteine through the conserved F or W.

j_call	v_call	cdr3_aa
TRBJ1-3	TRBV6-5	CASSYRGSGNTIYF
TRBJ2-7	TRBV5-1	CASSLDRAYEQYF
TRBJ1-1	TRBV6-1	CASSEVAGQGRMNTEAFF
TRBJ1-2	TRBV14	CASSQEGGFYGYTF
TRBJ2-6	TRBV21-1	CASSEGAGANVLTF
TRBJ2-5	TRBV29-1	CSVADLAAETQYF
TRBJ2-1	TRBV4-1	CASSQNGHRYNEQFF
TRBJ2-2	TRBV5-5	CASSPGGPANTGELFF
TRBJ2-3	TRBV4-1	CATREGASTDTQYF
TRBJ2-3	TRBV29-1	CSVEEGGADTQYF
TRBJ1-2	TRBV7-9	CASSLGALYGYTF
TRBJ2-5	TRBV27	CASSPRVTGPQETQYF
TRBJ2-3	TRBV6-1	CASSEGRGMSTDTQYF
TRBJ1-1	TRBV5-1	CASSLAGDTEAFF
TRBJ1-1	TRBV9	CASSAGGRTRTEAFF
TRBJ1-6	TRBV10-2	CASSGQGHSPLHF
TRBJ2-5	TRBV10-3	CAISESGLAATAETQYF
TRBJ1-5	TRBV19	CASSMGARQPQHF
TRBJ1-2	TRBV10-1	CASSESQAYGYTF
TRBJ2-7	TRBV9	CASSPSRDRTGASYEQYF
TRBJ1-3	TRBV2	CASKAQGPGNTIYF
TRBJ1-2	TRBV19	CASSIWESTARRGLKYGYTF
TRBJ1-1	TRBV9	CASSPPGQGGTEAFF
TRBJ1-1	TRBV10-2	CAGGQGADTEAFF
TRBJ1-6	TRBV5-4	CASSLGRGPSSYNSPLHF
TRBJ2-3	TRBV10-3	CAISASTSGGAIDTQYF
TRBJ2-5	TRBV5-1	CASSSRLMETQYF
TRBJ2-3	TRBV14	CASSPMSTDTQYF
TRBJ1-1	TRBV18	CASSVGGPPTEAFF
TRBJ1-2	TRBV5-5	CASSSTGGANGYTF
TRBJ1-5	TRBV30	CAWSLGAANQPQHF